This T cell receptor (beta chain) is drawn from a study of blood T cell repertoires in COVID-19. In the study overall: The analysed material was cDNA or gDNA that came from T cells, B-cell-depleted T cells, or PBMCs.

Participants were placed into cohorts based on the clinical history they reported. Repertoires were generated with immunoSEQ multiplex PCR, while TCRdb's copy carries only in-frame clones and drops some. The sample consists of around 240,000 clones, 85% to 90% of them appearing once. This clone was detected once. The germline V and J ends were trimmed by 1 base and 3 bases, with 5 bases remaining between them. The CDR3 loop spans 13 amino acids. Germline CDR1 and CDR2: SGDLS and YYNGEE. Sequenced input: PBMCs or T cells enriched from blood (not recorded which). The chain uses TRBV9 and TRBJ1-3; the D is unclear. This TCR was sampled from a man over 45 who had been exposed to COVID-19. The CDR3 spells CASSVQFGNTIYF. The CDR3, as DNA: TGTGCCAGCAGCGTACAGTTTGGAAACACCATATATTTT.